These 27 T cell receptor beta chains were sequenced from one sample in a study of shared clonotypes between healthy human individuals. Only in-frame clones appear in the TCRdb table, and some are missing; sequencing was by immunoSEQ multiplex PCR. The sample has 450,000 to 650,000 clones; roughly 72% are singletons. Sequencing used PBMCs. These receptors all come from a woman in her forties in good health. Some clones in this sample may be carry-over from other donors' samples.

CDR3 residues: CASGAAGGTYNEQFF. CDR3 sequence (DNA): TGTGCTAGTGGTGCCGCAGGGGGCACCTACAATGAGCAGTTCTTC. V is TRBV12-5 and J is TRBJ2-1; 8 bases match TRBD1. The CDR3 contains 15 residues. Trimming removed 5 bases from V and 2 bases from J; junction bases left unmatched: 5. CDR1 is LGHNT and CDR2 is FRNRAP in the germline V gene.

The rearrangement links TRBV19 to TRBJ2-7; D may be TRBD1 (7 bases). The CDR3 contains 14 residues. Between the trimmed V and J ends, which lost 0 bases and 5 bases, there was a span of 11 bases. Germline assignment: CDR1 LNHDA and CDR2 SQIVND (reference sequence). As DNA, the CDR3 is TGTGCCAGTAGTATAGAGCAGGGGGGAAACGAGCAGTACTTC. It is translated as CASSIEQGGNEQYF.

The rearrangement links TRBV2 to TRBJ2-1, with TRBD2 matching over 9 bases. CDR1 and CDR2 (germline): SNHLY, FYNNEI. The CDR3 spans 14 residues. The V segment lost 8 bases and the J segment 4 bases; nucleotides outside the gene matches: 6. The CDR3 loop is CASHASGVYNEQFF. DNA for the CDR3: TGTGCCAGCCACGCTAGCGGGGTTTACAATGAGCAGTTCTTC. Combining the CDR3 with reference TRBV2 and TRBJ2-1 gives the whole variable domain EPEVTQTPSHQVTQMGQEVILRCVPISNHLYFYWYRQILGQKVEFLVSFYNNEISEKSEIFDDQFSVERPDGSNFTLKIRSTKLEDSAMYFCASHASGVYNEQFFGPGTRLTVL.

The chain is built from TRBV6-6 and TRBJ2-2; possibly TRBD2 for D (5 bases). V lost 4 bases and J 2 bases, leaving 8 bases between the germline ends. Germline loops: CDR1 MNHNY, CDR2 SVGAGI (reference sequence). CDR3 length: 14 amino acids. Written as DNA, the CDR3 is TGTGCCAGCAGTTCAGGACTCAACACCGGGGAGCTGTTTTTT. Amino acid sequence: CASSSGLNTGELFF.

The chain carries TRBV19 and TRBJ1-5; TRBD1 is a possible D gene (5 bases). V shed 5 bases and J shed 9 bases, with 14 bases lying between them. Germline V gives CDR1 LNHDA, CDR2 SQIVND (reference sequence). The CDR3 runs to 13 residues. CDR3 amino acids: CASSSDILGPQHF. The CDR3 nucleotides are TGTGCCAGTAGTTCGGACATTTTGGGGCCCCAGCATTTT.

This sequence joins TRBV4-1 and TRBJ2-1; 10 bases match TRBD2. Germline CDR1 reads MGHRA; CDR2 reads YSYEKL. With 0 bases clipped from V and 1 base from J, the junction kept 0 bases outside the gene matches. The CDR3 runs to 16 residues. CDR3 nucleotides: TGCGCCAGCAGCCAAGAACTAGCGGGGTCCTACAATGAGCAGTTCTTC. Translated: CASSQELAGSYNEQFF.

Of note for this clone: The sample has other DNA sequences that encode this CDR3 too. The rearrangement joins TRBV7-8 to TRBJ2-3, with D possibly TRBD2 on 6 matching bases. Trimming pared 1 base from V and 2 bases from J, leaving 13 bases between. Germline loops: CDR1 SGHVS, CDR2 FQNEAQ. The CDR3 covers 16 residues. The CDR3, as DNA: TGTGCCAGCAGCTTAGGCCTAGCGAGACTCACAGATACGCAGTATTTT. This codes for CASSLGLARLTDTQYF.

The chain uses TRBV11-3 and TRBJ2-3; 7 bases map to TRBD2. The CDR3 loop spans 12 amino acids. The V gene end was trimmed by 5 bases and the J gene end by 7 bases; junction bases not matched to a gene: 3. Per germline, CDR1 SGHNT and CDR2 YENEEA. Here the CDR3 DNA reads TGTGCCAGCAGCCAGCGGGGAAATACGCAGTATTTT. Translation: CASSQRGNTQYF.

In this sample, this clone turned up many times. The chain has TRBV2 and TRBJ2-3; D is ambiguous. V lost 4 bases, J lost 1 base, and 9 bases lay in between. Germline V gene sequence: CDR1 SNHLY, CDR2 FYNNEI. This CDR3 region has 14 residues. The CDR3 nucleotides read TGTGCCAGCAGTGGGGTACGAGGCACAGATACGCAGTATTTT. Its translation is CASSGVRGTDTQYF.

This clone was seen repeatedly, ten times or more. Other DNA sequences within the sample encode an identical CDR3. This chain connects TRBV15 to TRBJ2-3, with D possibly being TRBD1 or TRBD2 (5 bases each). Trimming pared 5 bases from V and 4 bases from J, leaving 13 bases between. CDR1 is LNHNV, CDR2 YYDKDF, per germline (reference sequence). This CDR3 contains 14 residues. The CDR3 DNA sequence: TGTGCCACCAGCCGTGGGGGAGAGGCAGATACGCAGTATTTT. It is translated as CATSRGGEADTQYF.

For the CDR3, the DNA is TGTGCCAGCAGCTCCCGGCAGACCTACGAGCAGTACTTC. Protein sequence: CASSSRQTYEQYF. The V and J genes are TRBV11-1 and TRBJ2-7, with D hard to call. Germline V gene data show CDR1 as SGHAT and CDR2 as FQDESV (reference sequence). The CDR3 length is 13 residues. Trimming stripped 4 bases from V and 2 bases from J, with 9 bases between. Full variable domain (rest looked up from reference TRBV11-1 and TRBJ2-7): EAEVAQSPRYKITEKSQAVAFWCDPISGHATLYWYRQILGQGPELLVQFQDESVVDDSQLPKDRFSAERLKGVDSTLKIQPAELGDSAMYLCASSSRQTYEQYFGPGTRLTVT.

The chain joins TRBV18 to TRBJ1-5, with D uncertain. The CDR3 spans 15 residues. Germline values: CDR1 KGHSH, CDR2 LQKENI. Trimming shortened V by 6 bases and J by 0 bases, and 12 bases separated the two germline ends. In DNA, the CDR3 is TGTGCCAGCTCCCTACTCCCGTATAGCAATCAGCCCCAGCATTTT. Its protein product is CASSLLPYSNQPQHF.

This rearrangement joins TRBV27 to TRBJ2-7; D perhaps matches TRBD2 (5 bases). The CDR3 is 13 residues long. Germline V gene sequence: CDR1 MNHEY, CDR2 SMNVEV (reference sequence). The germline V and J ends were trimmed by 3 bases and 3 bases, with 9 bases remaining between them. In DNA, the CDR3 is TGTGCCAGCAGTTTCGGGGTCGGCTACGAGCAGTACTTC. It translates to CASSFGVGYEQYF.

The chain links TRBV4-2 to TRBJ2-7; 13 nucleotides line up with TRBD2. Losses at the gene ends were 10 bases for V and 4 bases for J; bases not matched to a gene: 10. Per the germline V gene, CDR1 is LGHNA and CDR2 is YNFKEQ. This CDR3 is 15 amino acids long. CDR3 sequence reads: CATSGLAGERYEQYF. The CDR3 region has the DNA TGTGCCACCAGTGGACTAGCGGGAGAGAGGTACGAGCAGTACTTC.

This chain joins TRBV7-9 and TRBJ2-1, with TRBD1 matching over 10 bases. From germline, CDR1 is SEHNR and CDR2 FQNEAQ (reference sequence). J gave up 2 bases and V 6 bases, and 4 bases lay outside the gene matches. CDR3 length equals 15 residues. CDR3 amino acids: CASSRQGAPYNEQFF. DNA for the CDR3: TGTGCCAGCAGTAGACAGGGGGCCCCCTACAATGAGCAGTTCTTC.

This chain's CDR3 is CSGVDNYEQYF. CDR3 DNA sequence: TGCAGCGGTGTAGACAACTACGAGCAGTACTTC. This chain links TRBV29-1 with TRBJ2-7; no definite D call. V was pared by 7 bases and J by 3 bases, with 10 bases between. The germline V gene has CDR1 SQVTM and CDR2 ANQGSEA. The CDR3 runs to 11 residues.

The CDR3 nucleotides are TGTGCCACCAGCAGAGATTTGGATACCGGGGAGCTGTTTTTT. It yields the protein CATSRDLDTGELFF. The chain links TRBV15 to TRBJ2-2; D is undetermined. The CDR3 sequence is 14 residues long. Germline lookup yields CDR1 LNHNV and CDR2 YYDKDF (reference sequence). With 0 bases removed from V and 5 bases from J, the gap between germline ends came to 7 bases.

The chain is built from TRBV7-8 and TRBJ1-4, with TRBD1 identical over 8 bases. This CDR3 region has 15 residues. The ends lost 1 base at V and 4 bases at J; junction bases unmatched: 2. Germline V lookup: CDR1 SGHVS, CDR2 FQNEAQ. The CDR3 DNA reads TGTGCCAGCAGCTTAGGGACAGGGTTTAATGAAAAACTGTTTTTT. This encodes CASSLGTGFNEKLFF.

This chain links TRBV6-1 with TRBJ1-5; no clear D. In germline, CDR1 is MNHNS, CDR2 SASEGT. Trimming shortened V by 4 bases and J by 9 bases, and 13 bases separated the two germline ends. The CDR3 contains 13 residues. In nucleotides, the CDR3 is TGTGCCAGCAGTGCCCACCTCACGGGGCCCCAGCATTTT. Translation: CASSAHLTGPQHF.

The chain has TRBV6-4 and TRBJ2-2; D is uncertain. CDR1 is MRHNA, CDR2 SNTAGT, per germline. The CDR3 has 14 residues. Trimming removed 8 bases from V and 0 bases from J, with 10 bases in between. DNA for the CDR3: TGTGCCAGCCAGCGATACGCGAACACCGGGGAGCTGTTTTTT. It codes for CASQRYANTGELFF.

CDR3 bases: TGTGCCAGCAGTGAACGCAGGGCCTCCAATCAGCCCCAGCATTTT. It is translated as CASSERRASNQPQHF. V usage is TRBV6-1 and J usage is TRBJ1-5; a possible D gene is TRBD1 (5 bases). The CDR3 covers 15 residues. With 2 bases removed from V and 3 bases from J, the gap between germline ends came to 11 bases. CDR1 is MNHNS, CDR2 SASEGT, per germline.

This chain's CDR3 is CASRLYVTDTQYF. CDR3 DNA: TGTGCCAGCCGACTATACGTAACAGATACGCAGTATTTT. The chain joins TRBV27 to TRBJ2-3, with D maybe TRBD2 (5 bases). V was shortened by 8 bases and J by 3 bases, with 12 bases between the two germline ends. The CDR3 spans 13 residues. Germline V gives CDR1 MNHEY, CDR2 SMNVEV (reference sequence).

In this sample, this clone turned up many times. The V call is TRBV5-1, the J call TRBJ2-1; 7 bases are a match to TRBD2. Losses at the gene ends were 4 bases for V and 9 bases for J; bases not matched to a gene: 7. The CDR3 runs to 13 residues. CDR1 is SGHRS and CDR2 is YFSETQ in the germline V gene. The CDR3 nucleotides are TGCGCCAGCAGCCCGACTAGCCCCTTTGAGCAGTTCTTC. It specifies CASSPTSPFEQFF.

This chain uses TRBV6-1 with TRBJ1-1; D remains ambiguous. The V gene lost 4 bases and the J gene lost 0 bases, with 9 bases spanning the gap. The germline V gene has CDR1 MNHNS and CDR2 SASEGT. CDR3 length equals 14 residues. The CDR3: CASSVGGVNTEAFF. As DNA, the CDR3 is TGTGCCAGCAGTGTGGGCGGGGTGAACACTGAAGCTTTCTTT.

The chain uses TRBV7-2 and TRBJ2-7; perhaps D is TRBD1 or TRBD2 (5 bases each). Germline V CDR1 and CDR2: SGHTA, FQGNSA. The CDR3 has 15 amino acids. V was trimmed by 1 base and J by 2 bases, leaving 12 bases between them. The CDR3 DNA sequence: TGTGCCAGCAGCTTAGGCTGGGACGGGACCTACGAGCAGTACTTC. Its translation: CASSLGWDGTYEQYF.

The V and J genes are TRBV9 and TRBJ2-6; D not certain. Germline loops: CDR1 SGDLS, CDR2 YYNGEE. The V end lost 3 bases, the J end lost 3 bases, and 13 bases lay between the germline ends. The CDR3 length is 16 residues. The CDR3 sequence: CASSGDTAVGANVLTF. CDR3 bases: TGTGCCAGCAGCGGCGATACGGCGGTTGGGGCCAACGTCCTGACTTTC.

The chain employs TRBV6-1 and TRBJ2-7; D is undetermined. The CDR3 is 11 amino acids. Trimming shortened V by 5 bases and J by 3 bases, and 5 bases separated the two germline ends. Germline CDR1 is MNHNS and CDR2 is SASEGT. The CDR3 reads CASSQNYEQYF. The CDR3 DNA follows: TGTGCCAGCAGTCAGAACTACGAGCAGTACTTC.